Each of the 30 T cell receptor beta chains below was sequenced from the same sample in a study of blood T cells in healthy people across ages. Next came a second PCR, run for about 7 to 11 cycles, which used a sample-barcoded 5' primer along with a J-beta primer mix. From the 5' RACE reads, TCRdb called clonotypes with MiXCR, one entry per CDR3 protein. The repertoire includes over 1,500,000 distinct CDR3 sequences, about 49% of them detected once, and 2% to 2.5% sits in the top ten. Sequenced: blood. These receptors originate from a woman in her thirties or forties in good health.

This rearrangement joins TRBV20-1 to TRBJ1-6; D perhaps matches TRBD1 (5 bases). V gave up 3 bases and J gave up 7 bases, with 16 bases separating them. Germline assignment: CDR1 DFQATT and CDR2 SNEGSKA (reference sequence). There are 15 residues in the CDR3. The CDR3 bases are TGCAGTGCTAGGTTTGGCGGGGCGGTGAATTCACCCCTCCACTTT. Encoded protein: CSARFGGAVNSPLHF.

This clonotype appeared once. The chain is built from TRBV9 and TRBJ2-1; 9 positions match TRBD2. The DNA matches TRBJ2-7 better at its end, which makes the J call doubtful. This CDR3 is built from 17 residues. The germline gives CDR1 SGDLS, CDR2 YYNGEE. The CDR3 DNA reads as TGTGCCAGCAGCGTGGGTTGGCGGGGGGGCTCCTACAATGAGCAGTACTTC. It translates to CASSVGWRGGSYNEQYF.

The chain is built from TRBV9 and TRBJ2-1; 10 nucleotides line up with TRBD2. Unmatched junction bases numbered 5, after V lost 6 bases and J lost 5 bases. The CDR3 runs to 14 residues. Germline loops: CDR1 SGDLS, CDR2 YYNGEE. The CDR3 DNA reads as TGTGCCAGCAATTTAGCGGGGGGCAACAATGAGCAGTTCTTC. It is translated as CASNLAGGNNEQFF.

The CDR3 coding sequence is TGCGCCAGCAGCCAGGGTCCGTGGGGAGAGACCCAGTACTTC. Protein sequence: CASSQGPWGETQYF. V usage is TRBV4-1 and J usage is TRBJ2-5; D remains unclear. CDR3 size: 14 residues. Germline lookup yields CDR1 MGHRA and CDR2 YSYEKL. V dropped 3 bases and J dropped 4 bases, with 12 bases sitting between them.

This chain connects TRBV12-3 or TRBV12-4 to TRBJ2-1; D perhaps matches TRBD1 (5 bases). The J call is uncertain, as TRBJ2-7 better fits the DNA end. The CDR3 has 15 residues. This chain's CDR3 is CASTIGDSTYNEQYF. The DNA for the CDR3 is TGTGCCAGCACCATAGGAGACAGCACCTACAATGAGCAGTACTTC.

The gene calls are TRBV12-3 or TRBV12-4 and TRBJ1-2, with 7 nucleotides matching TRBD1. With 5 bases clipped from V and 13 bases from J, the junction kept 13 bases outside the gene matches. This CDR3 has 13 amino acids. CDR3 sequence: CASSPLRGGAGTF. The CDR3, as DNA: TGTGCCAGCAGTCCCCTGCGAGGGGGCGCCGGCACCTTC.

This clonotype was detected a few times. The rearrangement joins TRBV7-6 to TRBJ2-1; TRBD1 or TRBD2 may be the D gene (6 bases each). The CDR3 extends over 16 amino acids. From germline, CDR1 is SGHVS and CDR2 FNYEAQ. V was trimmed by 7 bases and J by 5 bases, leaving 21 bases between them. CDR3 coding DNA: TGTGCCAGCACCCTTCGTTCCGGAGGGGGAAACAATGAGCAGTTCTTC. Its protein product is CASTLRSGGGNNEQFF.

The rearrangement uses TRBV6-6 and TRBJ2-3, with 11 bases that match TRBD2. Trimming removed 4 bases from V and 5 bases from J; junction bases left unmatched: 5. The CDR3 length is 15 residues. In germline, CDR1 is MNHNY, CDR2 SVGAGI (reference sequence). This CDR3 reads CASSLAGGRLDTQYF. CDR3 sequence (DNA): TGTGCCAGCAGTTTAGCGGGGGGGCGTTTAGATACGCAGTATTTT.

This clonotype was found a few times. The V gene is TRBV7-2, the J gene TRBJ2-1; the match to TRBD2 covers 10 bases. Germline loops: CDR1 SGHTA, CDR2 FQGNSA. The V and J ends lost 2 bases and 7 bases, in that order; junction bases with no gene match: 8. The CDR3 is 16 amino acids. CDR3 nucleotides: TGTGCCAGCAGCTTATCCCGAAGCGGGGGGGCGAATGAGCAGTTCTTC. This encodes CASSLSRSGGANEQFF. The full variable domain, its missing parts supplied by reference TRBV7-2 and TRBJ2-1, is GAGVSQSPSNKVTEKGKDVELRCDPISGHTALYWYRQSLGQGLEFLIYFQGNSAPDKSGLPSDRFSAERTGGSVSTLTIQRTQQEDSAVYLCASSLSRSGGANEQFFGPGTRLTVL.

This clonotype was seen more than once but under ten times. The chain carries TRBV9 and TRBJ2-3; D is unresolved. CDR3 length equals 13 residues. Trimming cost V 0 bases and J 6 bases, with 8 bases left between them. Germline lookup yields CDR1 SGDLS and CDR2 YYNGEE. The CDR3 region has the DNA TGTGCCAGCAGCGTAGTAAGGGTCGATACGCAGTATTTT. As protein: CASSVVRVDTQYF.

The chain is built from TRBV5-1 and TRBJ2-7; TRBD1 matches 10 bases. Germline V gene lookup returns CDR1 SGHRS and CDR2 YFSETQ. V shed 3 bases and J 3 bases; nucleotides not matched to a gene: 9. This CDR3 is built from 16 residues. The CDR3 loop is CASSSAGQGSSYEQYF. The CDR3 region has the DNA TGCGCCAGCAGCTCAGCGGGACAGGGGTCGAGCTACGAGCAGTACTTC. The full variable domain, with the rest looked up from reference TRBV5-1 and TRBJ2-7, is KAGVTQTPRYLIKTRGQQVTLSCSPISGHRSVSWYQQTPGQGLQFLFEYFSETQRNKGNFPGRFSGRQFSNSRSEMNVSTLELGDSALYLCASSSAGQGSSYEQYFGPGTRLTVT.

The chain links TRBV7-9 to TRBJ1-4; no reliable D call. The CDR3 contains 18 residues. Germline V gene lookup returns CDR1 SEHNR and CDR2 FQNEAQ (reference sequence). Trimming stripped 1 base from V and 0 bases from J, with 15 bases between. CDR3 coding DNA: TGTGCCAGCAGCTTAGTAGGGATCCGAGATGCAACTAATGAAAAACTGTTTTTT. Translating it yields CASSLVGIRDATNEKLFF. Full variable domain (remainder filled in from reference TRBV7-9 and TRBJ1-4): DTGVSQNPRHKITKRGQNVTFRCDPISEHNRLYWYRQTLGQGPEFLTYFQNEAQLEKSRLLSDRFSAERPKGSFSTLEIQRTEQGDSAMYLCASSLVGIRDATNEKLFFGSGTQLSVL.

CDR3 residues: CASGRQINYEQYF. DNA for the CDR3: TGTGCCAGCGGCCGTCAAATAAACTACGAGCAGTACTTC. This chain connects TRBV7-2 to TRBJ2-7; D is ambiguous. The CDR3 has 13 amino acids. V was cut by 8 bases and J by 3 bases, with 14 bases left in between. The germline gives CDR1 SGHTA, CDR2 FQGNSA.

This clonotype was detected only a few times. CDR3 coding DNA: TGCAGCGTTGTGTTGTCGGGGGCCCGCTTTGGCTACACCTTC. As protein: CSVVLSGARFGYTF. The genes are TRBV29-1 and TRBJ1-2; D may be TRBD1 (6 bases). Germline values: CDR1 SQVTM, CDR2 ANQGSEA. CDR3 length: 14 residues. Trimming left V 4 bases short and J 7 bases short, with 19 bases between.

The chain carries TRBV11-1 and TRBJ1-6; the D is unclear. Germline V CDR1 and CDR2: SGHAT, FQDESV (reference sequence). The V end lost 3 bases, the J end lost 9 bases, and 15 bases lay between the germline ends. This CDR3 region has 15 residues. CDR3 amino acids: CASSFRATSPSPLHF. The CDR3 DNA follows: TGTGCCAGCAGCTTTCGGGCGACATCGCCTTCACCCCTCCACTTT.

The chain links TRBV11-2 to TRBJ2-3; D unclear. This CDR3 is built from 14 residues. V was trimmed by 0 bases and J by 2 bases, leaving 6 bases between them. CDR1 is SGHAT, CDR2 FQNNGV, per germline. The CDR3 DNA sequence: TGTGCCAGCAGCTTAGATTGGGTCACAGATACGCAGTATTTT. Protein product: CASSLDWVTDTQYF.

To note about this clonotype: A much larger clone lies a single base off, so this may be a read error. The rearrangement joins TRBV7-2 to TRBJ2-5; TRBD2 aligns across 7 bases. V lost 4 bases, J lost 5 bases, and 10 bases stayed unmatched. Germline V CDR1 and CDR2: SGHTA, FQGNSA. This CDR3 region has 15 residues. The DNA for the CDR3 is TGTGCCAGCAGCTCGGGACGAGCGGGGCGGGAGACCCAGTACTTC. The encoded protein is CASSSGRAGRETQYF.

This CDR3 reads CASSFARVVAEQFF. In DNA, the CDR3 is TGTGCCAGCAGTTTCGCCAGGGTGGTGGCTGAGCAGTTCTTC. The chain joins TRBV12-3 or TRBV12-4 to TRBJ2-1, with D possibly matching TRBD1 (5 bases). Trimming cost V 3 bases and J 9 bases, with 15 bases left between them. The CDR3 contains 14 residues.

This clonotype was seen only a few times. This chain connects TRBV20-1 to TRBJ2-3; unclear D gene. There are 12 residues in the CDR3. Germline assignment: CDR1 DFQATT and CDR2 SNEGSKA (reference sequence). Trimming pared 6 bases from V and 4 bases from J, leaving 11 bases between. This chain's CDR3 is CSAGRIADTQYF. CDR3 coding DNA: TGCAGTGCCGGCCGCATTGCAGATACGCAGTATTTT.

V usage is TRBV7-2 and J usage is TRBJ2-5; either TRBD1 or TRBD2 may fit D (7 bases each). The J call is in doubt because the DNA end fits TRBJ2-7 better. Germline V gene data show CDR1 as SGHTA and CDR2 as FQGNSA. This CDR3 is built from 14 residues. The DNA for the CDR3 is TGTGCCAGCAGCTTTGTGTCCAGGGGGGGCGAGCAGTACTTC. Its translation is CASSFVSRGGEQYF.

This clonotype turned up a few times. The chain recombines TRBV20-1 with TRBJ2-5; D call uncertain. The V gene lost 0 bases and the J gene lost 5 bases, with 13 bases spanning the gap. This CDR3 is 14 amino acids long. Germline V gene sequence: CDR1 DFQATT, CDR2 SNEGSKA (reference sequence). Written as DNA, the CDR3 is TGCAGTGCTAGAGATCGTTCAAAGAGTGAGACCCAGTACTTC. Residues: CSARDRSKSETQYF.

As regards this clonotype: One end of the junction does not line up with germline, which may come from a read error. The chain uses TRBV6-4 and TRBJ1-1, with D uncertain. CDR1 MRHNA and CDR2 SNTAGT come from the germline V gene. CDR3 length: 13 amino acids. The CDR3 DNA follows: TGTGCCAGCGGTGACTCGGACAACACTGAAGCTTTCTTT. Amino acid sequence: CASGDSDNTEAFF.

This clonotype was picked up one time. This rearrangement joins TRBV7-9 to TRBJ2-7; TRBD1 matches 9 bases. V lost 4 bases, J lost 3 bases, and 7 bases stayed unmatched. Germline-derived CDR1 and CDR2 are SEHNR and FQNEAQ (reference sequence). The CDR3 totals 15 residues. The CDR3 reads CASSSDRGALYEQYF. DNA for the CDR3: TGTGCCAGCAGCTCCGACAGGGGGGCCCTCTACGAGCAGTACTTC.

The genes are TRBV3-1 and TRBJ2-7; D may be TRBD1 or TRBD2 (5 bases each). V lost 6 bases and J lost 7, with 16 bases in between. The CDR3 totals 13 residues. CDR1 is LGHDT and CDR2 is YNNKEL in the germline V gene (reference sequence). CDR3 region: CASSSGTLCEQYF. The CDR3 DNA is TGTGCCAGCAGTTCCGGGACGCTTTGTGAGCAGTACTTC.

The rearrangement joins TRBV6-5 to TRBJ2-7; D is perhaps TRBD1 or TRBD2 (5 bases each). V lost 2 bases and J lost 5, with 13 bases in between. Germline values: CDR1 MNHEY, CDR2 SVGAGI. This CDR3 region has 14 residues. The CDR3 nucleotides read TGTGCCAGCAGTTACGGTCCGGGGACCCACGAGCAGTACTTC. It translates to CASSYGPGTHEQYF.

This clonotype showed up just a few times. This chain connects TRBV24-1 to TRBJ2-3; 9 bases are a match to TRBD2. The CDR3 is made up of 15 amino acids. V dropped 2 bases and J dropped 2; count of bases not matched to a gene: 1. Germline loops: CDR1 KGHDR, CDR2 SFDVKD. The CDR3 DNA reads TGTGCCACCAGTGATTCTAGCGGGGTCACAGATACGCAGTATTTT. It specifies CATSDSSGVTDTQYF.

The V and J genes are TRBV12-3 or TRBV12-4 and TRBJ2-1, with 12 bases fitting TRBD1. J lost 8 bases, V lost 5 bases, and 7 bases had no gene match. This CDR3 is 15 amino acids long. CDR3: CASSDGTGGADEQFF. The DNA for the CDR3 is TGTGCCAGCAGTGACGGGACAGGGGGCGCAGATGAGCAGTTCTTC.

The CDR3 DNA reads as TGCGCCAGCAGCTCGACGGGATCCGGGACAGGGGTTCGAAATGAGCAGTTCTTC. It translates to CASSSTGSGTGVRNEQFF. This sequence joins TRBV5-1 and TRBJ2-1; 10 positions match TRBD1. Trimming took 3 bases from V and 7 from J; bases not matched to a gene: 16. CDR1 and CDR2 (germline): SGHRS, YFSETQ. This CDR3 is built from 18 residues.

This clonotype was detected only a few times. V is TRBV7-9 and J is TRBJ1-1; D call uncertain. V was trimmed by 4 bases and J by 6 bases, leaving 15 bases between them. CDR1 SEHNR and CDR2 FQNEAQ come from the germline V gene (reference sequence). The CDR3 extends over 14 amino acids. CDR3 nucleotide sequence: TGTGCCAGCAGCTCGACGACTGGGAATGCTGAAGCTTTCTTT. It is translated as CASSSTTGNAEAFF.

This clonotype occurred a few times. The gene calls are TRBV7-2 and TRBJ2-1; TRBD1 matches at 10 bases. The trim removed 6 bases at V and 9 bases at J, leaving 2 bases unmatched. This CDR3 region has 12 residues. Germline assignment: CDR1 SGHTA and CDR2 FQGNSA. In DNA form, the CDR3 reads TGTGCCAGCAGGGGACAGGGGATTGAGCAGTTCTTC. This sequence encodes CASRGQGIEQFF.